The following is a T cell receptor (beta chain) sequence with its context. The source of the sample is a study of shared clonotypes between healthy human individuals. The CDR3 has 17 amino acids. V gave up 0 bases and J gave up 10 bases; unmatched junction bases: 7. The germline gives CDR1 LGHNA, CDR2 YNFKEQ. Profiled with immunoSEQ multiplex PCR; TCRdb holds only in-frame clones, not every one. The sample lists fewer than 400,000 clones, around 72% occurring once. This chain connects TRBV4-2 to TRBJ2-1; 15 bases agree with TRBD2. This receptor was obtained from a man aged 25-40 years in good health. The sequenced material came from memory CD4+ T cells sorted from blood. Subset here: CD45RA-negative fraction. CDR3 protein: CASSQDFAGLAGGEQFF. CDR3 sequence (DNA): TGTGCCAGCAGCCAAGATTTTGCGGGACTAGCGGGAGGCGAGCAGTTCTTC.